These T cell receptor beta chains were read from a single sample in a study of radiotherapy plus CTLA-4 blockade in lung cancer. Only in-frame clones appear in the TCRdb table, and some are missing; sequencing was by immunoSEQ multiplex PCR. The table has around 20,000 clones, about 83% seen once. The material sequenced was peripheral blood, taken from a patient treated with radiotherapy plus ipilimumab. These receptors were collected from a human donor with non-small cell lung cancer whose response to radiotherapy plus ipilimumab could not be evaluated. Both conserved end residues are part of each CDR3. The order of the fields is D gene, clone size, V gene, J gene, CDR3 DNA, CDR3 protein. The D gene is left open where the match is weak. Rows may omit the clone size; those that give it use once, few, many or a size class.

>.|.|TRBV6-4|TRBJ1-1
TGTGCCAGCAGCTTGACAGGAACGAACACTGAAGCTTTCTTT
CASSLTGTNTEAFF
>.|once|TRBV28|TRBJ2-1
TGTGCCAGCAGCTCAGCGGGCCGCTCCTACAATGAGCAGTTCTTC
CASSSAGRSYNEQFF
>TRBD1|.|TRBV28|TRBJ2-5
TGTGCCAGCCGACAGGGGCGGGAGACCCAGTACTTC
CASRQGRETQYF
>TRBD1|few|TRBV7-9|TRBJ1-5
TGTGCCAGCAGCTTAAACAGGGGTGGCAATCAGCCCCAGCATTTT
CASSLNRGGNQPQHF
>TRBD2|.|TRBV5-6|TRBJ2-1
TGTGCCAGCATCGAGGCTAGCGGCTCCTACAATGAGCAGTTCTTC
CASIEASGSYNEQFF
>TRBD1|.|TRBV2|TRBJ2-1
TGTGCCAGCAGTAAAACAGGGGGCTCGGGCAATGAGCAGTTCTTC
CASSKTGGSGNEQFF
>.|.|TRBV19|TRBJ1-6
TGTGCCAGTAGTACGGGAGGGGTTAGGGATAATTCACCCCTCCACTTT
CASSTGGVRDNSPLHF
>.|once|TRBV5-4|TRBJ2-7
TGTGCCAGCAGCCCCGATAGCCCCTACGAGCAGTACTTC
CASSPDSPYEQYF
>.|.|TRBV4-1|TRBJ2-1
TGCGCCAGCAGCCAACCCTTGAGCGATGAGCAGTTCTTC
CASSQPLSDEQFF
>TRBD1|.|TRBV12-5|TRBJ2-3
TGTGCTAGTGGTGACAGGGGAGGCGGCACAGATACGCAGTATTTT
CASGDRGGGTDTQYF
>.|.|TRBV27|TRBJ2-5
TGTGCCAGCGCGCCTCTGGGTCCAGGGGAGGGGAAGACCCAGTACTTC
CASAPLGPGEGKTQYF
>.|.|TRBV5-1|TRBJ2-7
TGCGCCAGCAGCCGGGGGGACATTCCCTACGAGCAGTACTTC
CASSRGDIPYEQYF
>TRBD2|.|TRBV7-9|TRBJ2-2
TGTGCCAGTTCTACCGGGACTAGCGGGGGGGCGAACACCGGGGAGCTGTTTTTT
CASSTGTSGGANTGELFF
>TRBD2|.|TRBV13|TRBJ2-1
TGTGCCAGCAGCATCTGGACTAGCGGTTACAATGAGCAGTTCTTC
CASSIWTSGYNEQFF
>.|few|TRBV14|TRBJ1-1
TGTGCCAGCAGCCATGGAAGTATTCGGGGGAACACTGAAGCTTTCTTT
CASSHGSIRGNTEAFF
>TRBD2|.|TRBV7-2|TRBJ2-1
TGTGCCAGCAGCGAAGGCGGGAGCCCCTCCTACAATGAGCAGTTCTTC
CASSEGGSPSYNEQFF
>.|.|TRBV28|TRBJ1-4
TGTGCCAGCACTCCGGCGGGTGAAAAACTGTTTTTT
CASTPAGEKLFF
>.|.|TRBV2|TRBJ1-4
TGTGCCAGCAGTGAAGAGATGGGGGGAGGTCTGTTTTTT
CASSEEMGGGLFF
>TRBD2|.|TRBV7-9|TRBJ2-3
TGTGCCAGCAGCTTACTGCGGGGGGGCCGCCCAGATACGCAGTATTTT
CASSLLRGGRPDTQYF
>TRBD2|.|TRBV7-3|TRBJ2-6
TGTGCCAGCAGCCCTAGCGGGATAGGTGGGGCCAACGTCCTGACTTTC
CASSPSGIGGANVLTF
>.|.|TRBV5-1|TRBJ2-5
TGCGCCAGCAGCTTAGGTCCAGGAGGGGGGGACCAAGAGACCCAGTACTTC
CASSLGPGGGDQETQYF
>TRBD1|.|TRBV15|TRBJ1-1
TGTGCCACCAGCAGAGAGGGACAGGGGGTGGCCACTGAAGCTTTCTTT
CATSREGQGVATEAFF
>.|.|TRBV11-3|TRBJ1-3
TGTGCCAGCAGCTTCTACTCGGGAAACACCATATATTTT
CASSFYSGNTIYF
>TRBD1|.|TRBV28|TRBJ2-5
TGTGCCAGCAGTGCGTCCGGGACAGGGGTAGAGACCCAGTACTTC
CASSASGTGVETQYF
>.|few|TRBV6-6|TRBJ2-3
TGTGCCAGCAGTCTGAGGACTAGCACAGATACGCAGTATTTT
CASSLRTSTDTQYF
>.|.|TRBV6-5|TRBJ1-1
TGTGCCAGCCGCCTCCACCAGGGGAACACTGAAGCTTTCTTT
CASRLHQGNTEAFF
>.|once|TRBV16|TRBJ1-5
TGTGCCAGCAGCCTGGGACAAAGCAATCAGCCCCAGCATTTT
CASSLGQSNQPQHF
>TRBD2|few|TRBV6-6|TRBJ2-5
TGTGCCAGCACCCTAGCGGGAGGACAAGAGACCCAGTACTTC
CASTLAGGQETQYF
>.|.|TRBV7-9|TRBJ1-1
TGTGCCAGCAGCTGGGGGGAGCACACTGAAGCTTTCTTT
CASSWGEHTEAFF
>.|.|TRBV27|TRBJ2-7
TGTGCCAGCAGTTTCTCGCGCAACCGGGAGTCTAGGATCTACGAGCAGTACTTC
CASSFSRNRESRIYEQYF
>TRBD1|.|TRBV28|TRBJ1-2
TGTGCCAGCAGTATAGGACGGACAGGGGGCGATGGCTACACCTTC
CASSIGRTGGDGYTF
>.|.|TRBV28|TRBJ1-4
TGTGCCAGCAGTTTTCCCGGCCACTGGAGGTTGGAAAAACTGTTTTTT
CASSFPGHWRLEKLFF
>.|.|TRBV6-1|TRBJ2-7
TGTGCCAGCACAAGCTCCGGGAGCTCCTACGAGCAGTACTTC
CASTSSGSSYEQYF
>.|.|TRBV4-1|TRBJ2-3
TGCGCCAGCAGCCAAGACGCGACTCCGATCACAGATACGCAGTATTTT
CASSQDATPITDTQYF
>TRBD2|.|TRBV11-1|TRBJ2-7
TGTGCCAGCAGCTTAGATTCCGTGGGAGGGCCTCACGAGCAGTACTTC
CASSLDSVGGPHEQYF
>.|few|TRBV6-6|TRBJ2-7
TGTGCCAGCAGTTACTCCGGGACCTACGAGCAGTACTTC
CASSYSGTYEQYF
>.|.|TRBV27|TRBJ1-5
TGTGCCAGCAGTTTGGGAGGGGTCAATCAGCCCCAGCATTTT
CASSLGGVNQPQHF
>.|.|TRBV19|TRBJ1-6
TGTGCCAGTAGTATTCGCCAGGGAGGTTCACCCCTCCACTTT
CASSIRQGGSPLHF
>.|.|TRBV15|TRBJ2-2
TGTGCCACCAGCGGCGACAGGAACACCGGGGAGCTGTTTTTT
CATSGDRNTGELFF
>.|.|TRBV27|TRBJ2-3
TGTGCCAGCAGCAAACTTACAGATACGCAGTATTTT
CASSKLTDTQYF
>.|.|TRBV5-1|TRBJ2-7
TGCGCCAGCAGCTTGCCCCGGGACACCGTTGGCGAGCAGTACTTC
CASSLPRDTVGEQYF
>.|few|TRBV6-7|TRBJ1-4
TGTGCCAGCGGGGGGAGTCATCATGAAAAACTGTTTTTT
CASGGSHHEKLFF
>TRBD1|.|TRBV19|TRBJ2-3
TGTGCCTCTAACAGGGGTTCGACAGATACGCAGTATTTT
CASNRGSTDTQYF
>.|.|TRBV29-1|TRBJ1-3
TGCAGCGTTCCCTCGGGGGGGCTCAGTGGAAACACCATATATTTT
CSVPSGGLSGNTIYF
>TRBD2|.|TRBV9|TRBJ2-2
TGTGCCAGCAGCGTCCCGGCTAGCGGGGTCACCGGGGAGCTGTTTTTT
CASSVPASGVTGELFF
>TRBD1|.|TRBV28|TRBJ2-1
TGTGCCAGCAGTCCGCAGGGGGCGCGGATATACAATGAGCAGTTCTTC
CASSPQGARIYNEQFF
>TRBD1|few|TRBV6-6|TRBJ1-1
TGTGCCAGCAAAGACAGGGACACTGAAGCTTTCTTT
CASKDRDTEAFF
>.|.|TRBV7-9|TRBJ2-7
TGTGCCAGCAGCTTAACCGGGAGTTTAACCGAGCAGTACTTC
CASSLTGSLTEQYF
>TRBD1|few|TRBV6-6|TRBJ1-5
TGTGCCAGCAGTTCCGGGACAGGTAGTCAGCCCCAGCATTTT
CASSSGTGSQPQHF
>TRBD2|.|TRBV7-9|TRBJ2-1
TGTGCCAGCAGAGCGATCGCGGGGGGCAATGAGCAGTTCTTC
CASRAIAGGNEQFF
>.|.|TRBV2|TRBJ1-5
TGTGCCAGCGACGTAGCGGTTAGCAATCAGCCCCAGCATTTT
CASDVAVSNQPQHF
>.|.|TRBV6-1|TRBJ1-1
TGTGCCAGCAGTACAGGGAGATACACTGAAGCTTTCTTT
CASSTGRYTEAFF
>.|.|TRBV20-1|TRBJ1-5
TGCAGTGCTAGCGTCCATCAGCCCCAGCATTTT
CSASVHQPQHF
>TRBD1|.|TRBV15|TRBJ2-7
TGTGCCACCAGCTCCCCCGGGGGGACAGGGGGATACGAGCAGTACTTC
CATSSPGGTGGYEQYF
>.|.|TRBV28|TRBJ1-1
TGTGCCAGCAGTCAAAGAACAATGAACACTGAAGCTTTCTTT
CASSQRTMNTEAFF
>TRBD2|.|TRBV2|TRBJ2-7
TGTGCCAGCAGGGGGACTAGCGGGAGGGCAACTATGTCCCCCTCCTTTAAGCAGTACTTC
CASRGTSGRATMSPSFKQYF
>.|.|TRBV11-2|TRBJ2-1
TGTGCCAGCAGCTCGGTCGTCGGGGTGAGCTCCTACAATGAGCAGTTCTTC
CASSSVVGVSSYNEQFF
>.|.|TRBV10-3|TRBJ1-3
TGTGCCATCAGTGGCCCTCAGGCTGCTGGAAACACCATATATTTT
CAISGPQAAGNTIYF
>.|.|TRBV6-9|TRBJ1-4
TGTGCCAGCAGTGGACAGAAGTTAGGAGATGAAAAACTGTTTTTT
CASSGQKLGDEKLFF